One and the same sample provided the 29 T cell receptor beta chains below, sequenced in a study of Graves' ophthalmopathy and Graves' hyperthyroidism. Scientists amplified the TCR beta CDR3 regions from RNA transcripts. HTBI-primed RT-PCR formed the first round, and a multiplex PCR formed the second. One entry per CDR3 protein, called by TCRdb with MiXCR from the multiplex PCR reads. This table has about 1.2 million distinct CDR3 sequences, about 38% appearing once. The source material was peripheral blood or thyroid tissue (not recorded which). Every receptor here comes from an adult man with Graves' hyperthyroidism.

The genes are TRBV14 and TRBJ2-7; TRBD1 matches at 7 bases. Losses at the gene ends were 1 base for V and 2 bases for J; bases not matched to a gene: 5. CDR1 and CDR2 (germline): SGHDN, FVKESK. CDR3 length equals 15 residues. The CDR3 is CASSQVGQPAYEQYF. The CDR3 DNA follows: TGTGCCAGCAGCCAAGTGGGACAGCCAGCCTACGAGCAGTACTTC.

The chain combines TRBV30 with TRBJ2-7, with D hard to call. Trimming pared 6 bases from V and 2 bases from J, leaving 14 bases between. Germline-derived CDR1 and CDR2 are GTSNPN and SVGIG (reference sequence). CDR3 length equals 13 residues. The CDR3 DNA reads TGTGCCTGCTTAGACCGGACCCCCTACGAGCAGTACTTC. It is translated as CACLDRTPYEQYF.

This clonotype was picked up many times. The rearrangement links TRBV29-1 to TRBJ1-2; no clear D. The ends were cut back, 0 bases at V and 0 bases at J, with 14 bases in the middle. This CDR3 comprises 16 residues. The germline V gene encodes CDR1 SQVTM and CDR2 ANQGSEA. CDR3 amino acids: CSVEDPKTKANYGYTF. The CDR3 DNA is TGCAGCGTTGAAGATCCAAAGACGAAAGCTAACTATGGCTACACCTTC.

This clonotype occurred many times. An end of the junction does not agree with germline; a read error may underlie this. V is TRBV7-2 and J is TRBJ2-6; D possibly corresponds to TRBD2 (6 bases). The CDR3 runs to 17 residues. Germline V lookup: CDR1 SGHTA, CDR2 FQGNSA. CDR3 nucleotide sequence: TGTGCCAGCAGCTCGAAACTAGCCGTCTCTGGCGCCAACGTCCTGACTTTC. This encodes CASSSKLAVSGANVLTF.

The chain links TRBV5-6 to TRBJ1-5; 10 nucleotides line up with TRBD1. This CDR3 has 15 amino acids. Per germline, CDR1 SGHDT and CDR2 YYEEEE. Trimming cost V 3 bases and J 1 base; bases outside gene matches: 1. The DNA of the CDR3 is TGTGCCAGCAGCTGGACAGGGGGGAGCAATCAGCCCCAGCATTTT. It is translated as CASSWTGGSNQPQHF. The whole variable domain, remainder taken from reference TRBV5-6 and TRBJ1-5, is DAGVTQSPTHLIKTRGQQVTLRCSPKSGHDTVSWYQQALGQGPQFIFQYYEEEERQRGNFPDRFSGHQFPNYSSELNVNALLLGDSALYLCASSWTGGSNQPQHFGDGTRLSIL.

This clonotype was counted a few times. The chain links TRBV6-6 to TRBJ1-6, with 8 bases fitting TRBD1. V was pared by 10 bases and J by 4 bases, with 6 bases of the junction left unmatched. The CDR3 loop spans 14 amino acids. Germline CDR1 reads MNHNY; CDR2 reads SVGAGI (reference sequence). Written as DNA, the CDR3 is TGTGCCACTAAGACAGGGGTTTATAATTCACCCCTCCACTTT. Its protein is CATKTGVYNSPLHF.

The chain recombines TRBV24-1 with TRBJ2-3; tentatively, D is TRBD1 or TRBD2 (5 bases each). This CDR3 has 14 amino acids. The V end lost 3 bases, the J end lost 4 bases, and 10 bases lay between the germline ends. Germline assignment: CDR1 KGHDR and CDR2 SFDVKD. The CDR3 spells CATSDQGPADTQYF. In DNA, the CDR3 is TGTGCCACCAGTGATCAGGGACCAGCAGATACGCAGTATTTT.

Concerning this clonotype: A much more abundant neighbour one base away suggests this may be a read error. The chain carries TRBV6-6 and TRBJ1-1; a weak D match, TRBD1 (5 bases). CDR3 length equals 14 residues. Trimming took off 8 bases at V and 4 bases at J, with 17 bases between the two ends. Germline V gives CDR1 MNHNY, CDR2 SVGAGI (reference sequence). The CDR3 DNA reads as TGTGCCAGCTCCTTGACAGCTTCTACCACTGAAGCTTTCTTT. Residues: CASSLTASTTEAFF.

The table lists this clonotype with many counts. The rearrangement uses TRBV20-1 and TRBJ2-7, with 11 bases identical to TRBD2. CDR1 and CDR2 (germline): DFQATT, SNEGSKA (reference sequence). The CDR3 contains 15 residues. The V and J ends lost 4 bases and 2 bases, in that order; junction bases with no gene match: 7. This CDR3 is CSATSSGRRPYEQYF. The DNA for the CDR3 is TGCAGTGCTACCTCTAGCGGGAGGCGCCCCTACGAGCAGTACTTC.

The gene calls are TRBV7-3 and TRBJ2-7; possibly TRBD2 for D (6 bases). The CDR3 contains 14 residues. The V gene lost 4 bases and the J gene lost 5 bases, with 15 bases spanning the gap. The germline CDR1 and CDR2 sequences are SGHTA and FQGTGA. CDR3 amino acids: CASSWEAPGDEQYF. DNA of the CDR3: TGTGCCAGCAGCTGGGAGGCGCCCGGGGACGAGCAGTACTTC.

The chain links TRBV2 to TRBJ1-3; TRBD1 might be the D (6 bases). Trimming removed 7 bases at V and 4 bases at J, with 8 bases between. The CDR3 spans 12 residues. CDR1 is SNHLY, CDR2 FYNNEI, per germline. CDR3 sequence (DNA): TGTGCCAGCACCACAGGGGGAAACACCATATATTTT. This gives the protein CASTTGGNTIYF.

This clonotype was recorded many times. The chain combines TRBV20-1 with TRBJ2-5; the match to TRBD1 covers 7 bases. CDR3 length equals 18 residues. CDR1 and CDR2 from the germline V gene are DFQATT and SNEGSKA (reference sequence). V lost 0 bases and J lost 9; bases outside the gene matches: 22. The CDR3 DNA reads TGCAGTGCTAGAGAAAACGAGTTCCCGGGACAGCGCCCAGGGGCCCAGTACTTC. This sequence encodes CSARENEFPGQRPGAQYF.

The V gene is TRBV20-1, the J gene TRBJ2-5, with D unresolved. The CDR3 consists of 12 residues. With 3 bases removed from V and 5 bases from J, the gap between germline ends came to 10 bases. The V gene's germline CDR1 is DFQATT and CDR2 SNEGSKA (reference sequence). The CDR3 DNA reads TGCAGTGCTAGCCTAAAGAGGGAGACCCAGTACTTC. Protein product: CSASLKRETQYF.

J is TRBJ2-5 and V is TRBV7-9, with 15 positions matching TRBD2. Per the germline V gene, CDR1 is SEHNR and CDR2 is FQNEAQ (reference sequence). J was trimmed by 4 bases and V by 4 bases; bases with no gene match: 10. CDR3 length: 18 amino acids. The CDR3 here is CASSSRYMGLAGGETQYF. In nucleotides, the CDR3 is TGTGCCAGCAGCTCAAGATACATGGGACTAGCGGGAGGAGAGACCCAGTACTTC.

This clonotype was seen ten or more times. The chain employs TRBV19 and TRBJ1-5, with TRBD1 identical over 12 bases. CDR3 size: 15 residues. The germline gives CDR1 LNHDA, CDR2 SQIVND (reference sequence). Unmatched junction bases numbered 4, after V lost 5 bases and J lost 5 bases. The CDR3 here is CASSPGTGGYQPQHF. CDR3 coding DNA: TGTGCCAGTAGTCCCGGGACAGGGGGCTATCAGCCCCAGCATTTT.

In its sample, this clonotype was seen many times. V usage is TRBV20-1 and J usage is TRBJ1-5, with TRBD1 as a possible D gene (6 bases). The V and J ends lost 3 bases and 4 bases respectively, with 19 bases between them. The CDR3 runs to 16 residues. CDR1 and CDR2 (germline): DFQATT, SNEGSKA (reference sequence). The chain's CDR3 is CSASANRGTLNQPQHF. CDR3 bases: TGCAGTGCTAGTGCGAATAGGGGGACCCTGAATCAGCCCCAGCATTTT.

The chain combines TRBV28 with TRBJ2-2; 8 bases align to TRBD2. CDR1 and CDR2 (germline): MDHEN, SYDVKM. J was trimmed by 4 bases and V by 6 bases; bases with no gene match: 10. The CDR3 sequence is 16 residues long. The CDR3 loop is CASSPGLGIATGELFF. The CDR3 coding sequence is TGTGCCAGCAGCCCGGGACTAGGTATTGCCACCGGGGAGCTGTTTTTT.

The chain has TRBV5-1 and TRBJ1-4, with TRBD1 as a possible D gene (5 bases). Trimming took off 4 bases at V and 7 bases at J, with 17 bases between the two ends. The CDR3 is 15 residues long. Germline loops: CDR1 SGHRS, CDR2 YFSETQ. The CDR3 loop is CASSRGGGRGEKLFF. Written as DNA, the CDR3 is TGCGCCAGCAGCCGCGGGGGGGGACGGGGTGAAAAACTGTTTTTT.

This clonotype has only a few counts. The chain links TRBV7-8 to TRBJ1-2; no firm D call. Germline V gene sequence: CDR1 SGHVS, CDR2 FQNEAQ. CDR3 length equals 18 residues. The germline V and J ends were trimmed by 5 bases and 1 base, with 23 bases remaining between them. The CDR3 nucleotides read TGTGCCAGCAGCCCAATCTTGGGCGGGCCGAGTTTTAACTATGGCTACACCTTC. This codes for CASSPILGGPSFNYGYTF.

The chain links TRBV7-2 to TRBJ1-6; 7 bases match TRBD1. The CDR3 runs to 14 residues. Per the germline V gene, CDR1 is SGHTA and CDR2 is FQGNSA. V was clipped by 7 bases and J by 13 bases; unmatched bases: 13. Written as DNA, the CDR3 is TGTGCCAGCAAACTCCGGACAGGCACCTCGCCCCTCCACTTT. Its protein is CASKLRTGTSPLHF. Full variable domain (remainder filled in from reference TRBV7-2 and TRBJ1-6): GAGVSQSPSNKVTEKGKDVELRCDPISGHTALYWYRQSLGQGLEFLIYFQGNSAPDKSGLPSDRFSAERTGGSVSTLTIQRTQQEDSAVYLCASKLRTGTSPLHFGNGTRLTVT.

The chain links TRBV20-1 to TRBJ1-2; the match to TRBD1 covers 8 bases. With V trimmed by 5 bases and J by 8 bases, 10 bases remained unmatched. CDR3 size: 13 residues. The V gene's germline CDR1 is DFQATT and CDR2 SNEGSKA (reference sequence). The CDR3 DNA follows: TGCAGTGCTCACCCGGACAGGGCAAAGGGCTACACCTTC. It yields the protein CSAHPDRAKGYTF.

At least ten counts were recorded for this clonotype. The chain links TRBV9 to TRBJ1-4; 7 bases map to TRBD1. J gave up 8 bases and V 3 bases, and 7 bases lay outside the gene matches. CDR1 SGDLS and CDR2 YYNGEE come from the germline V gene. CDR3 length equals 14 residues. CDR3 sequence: CASSGPGTAEKLFF. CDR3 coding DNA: TGTGCCAGCAGCGGGCCCGGGACAGCCGAAAAACTGTTTTTT.

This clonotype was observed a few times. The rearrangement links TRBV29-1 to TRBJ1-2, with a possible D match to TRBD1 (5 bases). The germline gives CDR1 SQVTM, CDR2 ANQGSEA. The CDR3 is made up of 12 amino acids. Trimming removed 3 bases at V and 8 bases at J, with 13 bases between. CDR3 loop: CSVDSGAMGYTF. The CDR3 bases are TGCAGCGTTGATAGTGGGGCGATGGGCTACACCTTC.

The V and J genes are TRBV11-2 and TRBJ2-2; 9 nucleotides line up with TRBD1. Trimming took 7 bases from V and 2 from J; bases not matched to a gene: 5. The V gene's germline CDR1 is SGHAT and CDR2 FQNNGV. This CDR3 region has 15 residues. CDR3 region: CASTQQGANTGELFF. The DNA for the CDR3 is TGTGCCAGCACCCAACAGGGGGCTAACACCGGGGAGCTGTTTTTT.

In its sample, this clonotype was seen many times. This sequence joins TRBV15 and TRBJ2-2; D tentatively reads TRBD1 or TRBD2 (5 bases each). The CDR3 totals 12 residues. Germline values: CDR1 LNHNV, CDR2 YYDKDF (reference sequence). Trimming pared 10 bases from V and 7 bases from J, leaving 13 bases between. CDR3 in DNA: TGTGCCATCAGAGGGGAGCACGGGGAGCTGTTTTTT. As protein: CAIRGEHGELFF.

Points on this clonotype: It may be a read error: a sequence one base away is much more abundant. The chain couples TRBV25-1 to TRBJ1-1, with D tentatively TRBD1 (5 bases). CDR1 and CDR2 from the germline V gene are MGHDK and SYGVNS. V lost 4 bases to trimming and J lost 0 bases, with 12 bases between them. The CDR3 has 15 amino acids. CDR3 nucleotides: TGTGCCAGCAGTGCGGGGGTGAGCATGAACACTGAAGCTTTCTTT. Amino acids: CASSAGVSMNTEAFF.

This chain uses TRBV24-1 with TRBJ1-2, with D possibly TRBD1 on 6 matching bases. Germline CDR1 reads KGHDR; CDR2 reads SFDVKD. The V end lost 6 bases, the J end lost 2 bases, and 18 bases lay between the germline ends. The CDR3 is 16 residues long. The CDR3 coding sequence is TGTGCCACCAGTCCCTCAGGAGGGGGTAGCAACTATGGCTACACCTTC. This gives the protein CATSPSGGGSNYGYTF.

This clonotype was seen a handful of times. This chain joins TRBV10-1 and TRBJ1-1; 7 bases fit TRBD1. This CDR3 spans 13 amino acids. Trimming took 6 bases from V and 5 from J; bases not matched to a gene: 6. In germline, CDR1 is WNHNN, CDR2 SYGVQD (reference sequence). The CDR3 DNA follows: TGCGCCAGCAGCGGGACAGCGCGAACTGAAGCTTTCTTT. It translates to CASSGTARTEAFF.

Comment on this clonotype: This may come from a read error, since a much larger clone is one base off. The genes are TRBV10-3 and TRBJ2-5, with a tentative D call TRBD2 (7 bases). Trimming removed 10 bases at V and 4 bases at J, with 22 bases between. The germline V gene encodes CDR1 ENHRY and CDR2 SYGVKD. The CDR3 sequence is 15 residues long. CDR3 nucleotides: TGTGCCAGCAGCGGAGGCGGGGGCTTCGGAGAGACCCAGTACTTC. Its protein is CASSGGGGFGETQYF.